A selection of T cell receptor beta chains follows, all from one sample in a study of shared clonotypes between healthy human individuals. Clones were sequenced by immunoSEQ multiplex PCR, and TCRdb holds only the in-frame ones, with some missing. Of 700,000 to 950,000 clones in the sample, around 96% were seen once. The sequenced sample consisted of naive CD8+ T cells sorted from blood. These receptors came from a man under 40 in good health. The conserved cysteine and the conserved F or W are not part of the CDR3 here. The D gene is left open where the match is weak.

v_gene,j_gene,d_gene,CDR3aa
TRBV29-1,TRBJ2-3,TRBD1,SAWDRAYPGY
TRBV7-9,TRBJ1-5,-,ASSLDHGVQPQH
TRBV4-3,TRBJ1-1,-,ASSQDGEDNTEAF
TRBV7-6,TRBJ2-6,-,ASSLDIGVRANVLT
TRBV2,TRBJ2-7,-,ASIVTPISEFSYEQY
TRBV4-1,TRBJ2-5,-,ASSPDGYQETQY
TRBV27,TRBJ2-7,-,ASSLTGTSIPYEQY
TRBV9,TRBJ1-2,-,ASSRRIGYT
TRBV5-1,TRBJ2-7,-,ASSPSWAYEQY
TRBV6-1,TRBJ2-3,-,ASSETGLISTDTQY
TRBV29-1,TRBJ1-2,-,SVALAGSSSPDGYT
TRBV29-1,TRBJ2-1,TRBD2,SVEGLAGGNEQF
TRBV6-1,TRBJ2-1,-,ASSEAGGRGYNEQF
TRBV14,TRBJ2-1,-,ASSPTAGGNYNEQF
TRBV5-5,TRBJ1-5,-,ASSYHPQDSLDQPQH
TRBV6-6,TRBJ1-5,TRBD1,ASSPLKEGAGQPQH
TRBV19,TRBJ2-7,-,ASSIWFSGQDLSYEQY
TRBV27,TRBJ1-1,-,ASSPPPGREAF
TRBV4-1,TRBJ1-5,-,ASSQDPADMNQPQH
TRBV9,TRBJ1-2,-,ASSTGNYGYT
TRBV12-5,TRBJ1-2,TRBD1,ASGLGGQGADGYT
TRBV4-3,TRBJ2-7,TRBD1,ASSRDRGPYEQY
TRBV15,TRBJ2-7,-,ATSREAGASYEQY
TRBV14,TRBJ2-7,TRBD2,ASSHLSGSGHEQY
TRBV28,TRBJ1-5,TRBD1,ATGQGRQPQH
TRBV2,TRBJ2-1,-,ASSPSTGVNNEQF
TRBV4-1,TRBJ2-3,-,ASSPAPLTDTQY
TRBV7-9,TRBJ1-2,-,ASSLSTGLYGYT
TRBV15,TRBJ2-7,-,ATSRDNEGYEQY
TRBV9,TRBJ1-2,-,ASSGFTGDGYT
TRBV19,TRBJ2-1,-,ASSITGIRGNEQF
TRBV27,TRBJ1-1,-,ASSAPLTQGANTEAF
TRBV28,TRBJ2-4,-,ASKGRDNIQY
TRBV11-2,TRBJ2-7,-,ASSLGGGYSYEQY
TRBV5-1,TRBJ2-6,-,ASSLVPSVEAGANVLT
TRBV4-1,TRBJ2-3,-,ASSHRTNTDTQY
TRBV2,TRBJ2-7,-,ARGPGPRSSYEQY
TRBV27,TRBJ2-1,-,ASSFSRDNEQF
TRBV27,TRBJ2-5,TRBD2,ASSSWTSVKETQY
TRBV5-1,TRBJ2-7,TRBD1,ASSLGQGARDEQY
TRBV6-1,TRBJ1-2,TRBD1,ASSEERDRLLYGYT
TRBV7-9,TRBJ2-2,TRBD2,ASSLFELAGGAGELF
TRBV19,TRBJ2-7,-,ASSIDPDKGAYEQY
TRBV13,TRBJ1-1,-,ASSVRGKTEAF
TRBV5-1,TRBJ2-1,-,ASSLFGGEQF
TRBV27,TRBJ2-2,-,ASSFPNTGELF
TRBV27,TRBJ2-1,-,ASSLNSVAEQF
TRBV11-1,TRBJ2-7,-,ASSFSQGYEQY
TRBV4-1,TRBJ1-1,TRBD1,ASSPWAGTAEAF
TRBV4-3,TRBJ1-1,-,ASSQEKKNTEAF
TRBV27,TRBJ2-7,-,ASSMLGDEQY
TRBV11-1,TRBJ2-7,-,ASSPYRDGYEQY
TRBV28,TRBJ2-7,TRBD1,ASSLPDRGINEQY
TRBV11-2,TRBJ2-5,-,ASSYFRDPGRETQY
TRBV2,TRBJ1-1,-,AIIRVTNTEAF